This T cell receptor (beta chain) comes out of a study of blood T cells in healthy people across ages (dated by TCRdb to about 2015). Some background on the complete study: In model experiments, template switching captured about one uniquely barcoded TCR beta cDNA molecule for every two T cells. Donors of different ages were randomly distributed across sequencing lanes to avoid experimental bias. The study analyzed two additional independent replicas of 1 million unique cDNA reads from the same blood draw for two donors, one aged 18 to 30 and one aged 80 or older. Four age groups were formed from the donors: young (average approximately 15 years), middle-aged (around 39), aged (approximately 60) and long-lived (approximately 78). The study measured age-related changes in TCR beta repertoire diversity using deep sequencing normalized with unique cDNA molecular identifiers. Results the study describes overall, beyond this receptor: Estimates of total diversity based on one million sequenced T cells were regarded as lower bounds and as underestimates. A strong correlation was found between observed TCR beta diversity and the percentage of naive T cells measured by flow cytometry. Observed TCR beta diversity per million T cells fell roughly linearly with age, and a significant reduction was already apparent by age roughly 40. Since profiling was done on bulk unsorted PBMCs, naive and antigen-experienced compartments could not be conclusively compared. The long-lived group showed more naive CD4+ T cells, fewer expanded clones and increased TCR diversity than the aged group, suggesting age selection. The CMV infection status of donors was not known, potentially confounding age-related changes in expanded clonotypes.

The roughly 37 donors, aged roughly 6 to 95 years, were systemically healthy Caucasian individuals from Russia. Approximately 9.3 milliliters of peripheral blood were drawn from each donor into EDTA-treated Vacutainer tubes. PBMCs were isolated by Ficoll-Paque density-gradient centrifugation, with at least 7 million obtained per sample. Trizol reagent was used to extract total RNA from PBMCs, with at least 5.5 micrograms per sample. For every donor, flow cytometry on a PBMC aliquot measured the percentage of naive CD45RAhigh/CD27high T cells. This clonotype was picked up one time. The antigen it binds to is not known. No per-base quality is available; no much larger clone lies one base away. Counted from cysteine to phenylalanine, this CDR3 has 16 amino acids. Only the CDR3 region is kept as DNA, spanning 48 bases read in frame from base 1. The germline V gene yields SGDLS for CDR1 and YYNGEE for CDR2. The germline V and J ends show losses of 4 bases and 2 bases respectively, and no gene match explains 11 bases of the junction.

The library was built by means of 5' RACE. The data were produced on an Illumina HiSeq 2500. A second roughly 7 to 12 cycle PCR used a sample-barcoded 5' primer and a J-beta primer mix. A template-switch 5' adaptor carrying 12 random nucleotides introduced a unique molecular identifier onto each TCR beta cDNA molecule. Each sample yielded at least 2.5 million CDR3-containing paired-end reads. First-strand cDNA was synthesized from all RNA with the Mint cDNA synthesis kit, primed by a TRBC-specific oligonucleotide. Following uracil-DNA glycosylase treatment, all cDNA underwent a first 18-cycle PCR with the universal primers M1SS and BC2_uni_R. The original pipeline was this. Each sample was normalized by randomly selecting 1 million high-quality reads, each carrying a distinct molecular identifier. Reads with shared molecular identifiers were discarded instead of being binned into consensus sequences. CDR3 identification, clonotype clustering and error correction used MiTCR with a Q25 quality threshold and the strictest error-elimination algorithm. A nonparametric unseen species model with Euler transformation was used to estimate a lower bound on total TCR beta diversity. TCRdb ran its own pipeline on the public reads, namely fastp trimming at Q25 and MiXCR clone calling, and kept in-frame beta chains. Here each entry gathers all rows of one CDR3 protein and keeps the most common genes and DNA. V and J calls and clone size were set by TCRdb, not the authors. Recorded for this sample are about 1.1 million distinct CDR3 sequences; more than 30% of them occurred a single time. The ten largest clones represent 13% of the sample.

The chain is encoded by TRBV9 joined to TRBJ2-5; 7 bases in between match TRBD2. The clonotype originates from a man aged 18 to 30 in good health. Sequenced: blood. CDR3 reads: CASSPYTGGGQETQYF. The DNA sequence reads TGTGCCAGCAGCCCCTATACAGGCGGGGGTCAAGAGACCCAGTACTTC.